Each of the 6 T cell receptor beta chains below was sequenced from the same sample in a study of blood T cell repertoires in COVID-19 (TCRdb year 2020). The method behind the library was the immunoSEQ multiplex PCR assay. The source is immuneACCESS, and TCRdb retained only in-frame sequences with V and J called. Part of the clones is not carried over; for the studies checked, unresolved V genes explain less than half of this, and the remainder is unexplained. Across this sample there are 150,000 or so clones, with 78% seen only once. Approximately 6% of the sample is held by the ten biggest clonotypes. The specimen was PBMCs or T cells enriched from blood (not recorded which). These receptor sequences come from a woman aged 45 to 65 who had recovered from COVID-19.

This sequence joins TRBV18 and TRBJ2-1, with D unclear. Trimming stripped 0 bases from V and 4 bases from J, with 4 bases between. Germline V CDR1 and CDR2: KGHSH, LQKENI. CDR3 length: 13 amino acids. The CDR3 coding sequence is TGTGCCAGCTCACCACCAGAGTACAATGAGCAGTTCTTC. It encodes CASSPPEYNEQFF.

This sequence joins TRBV3-1 (or the pseudogene TRBV3-2) and TRBJ1-6, with a possible D match to TRBD1 (6 bases). V shed 4 bases and J shed 3 bases, with 22 bases lying between them. The CDR3 covers 19 residues. Germline lookup yields CDR1 LGHDT and CDR2 YNNKEL (reference sequence). The CDR3, as DNA: TGTGCCAGCAGCCCAAACAGGGCTACAAGAGACTTCTATAATTCACCCCTCCACTTT. The encoded protein is CASSPNRATRDFYNSPLHF.

The chain has TRBV7-8 and TRBJ2-7; the match to TRBD1 covers 7 bases. The V gene's germline CDR1 is SGHVS and CDR2 FQNEAQ. J lost 0 bases, V lost 4 bases, and 18 bases had no gene match. The CDR3 consists of 19 residues. The CDR3 spells CASSSSSTYRDSGSYEQYF. CDR3 coding DNA: TGTGCCAGCAGCTCCAGCTCAACCTACCGGGACAGTGGCTCCTACGAGCAGTACTTC.

V is TRBV28 and J is TRBJ1-4; D remains ambiguous. Trimming took off 4 bases at V and 14 bases at J, with 17 bases between the two ends. This CDR3 is built from 13 residues. Germline V gene sequence: CDR1 MDHEN, CDR2 SYDVKM. The CDR3 spells CASSSILIWALFF. For the CDR3, the DNA is TGTGCCAGCAGTTCCATACTTATATGGGCCCTGTTTTTT.

V is TRBV3-1 (or the pseudogene TRBV3-2) and J is TRBJ1-3; D perhaps matches TRBD1 (5 bases). CDR1 and CDR2 (germline): LGHDT, YNNKEL (reference sequence). The CDR3 extends over 15 amino acids. V was clipped by 2 bases and J by 0 bases, with 8 bases between them. The CDR3 reads CASSQKGVSGNTIYF. The CDR3 region has the DNA TGTGCCAGCAGCCAAAAAGGGGTCTCTGGAAACACCATATATTTT.

The rearrangement links TRBV5-1 to TRBJ1-4, with 9 bases matching TRBD1. Germline-derived CDR1 and CDR2 are SGHRS and YFSETQ. The trim removed 4 bases at V and 7 bases at J, leaving 8 bases unmatched. The CDR3 runs 15 residues. In nucleotides, the CDR3 is TGCGCCAGCAGCAGAAGGACAGGGGAGGGTGAAAAACTGTTTTTT. Its translation is CASSRRTGEGEKLFF.